Here is one TCR beta chain with its context. When the RNA was reverse transcribed, random hexamers were used with an input of roughly 0.5 to 1 ug. A single record per CDR3 protein comes from TCRdb applying MiXCR to the immunoSEQ multiplex PCR reads. The table has around 80,000 distinct CDR3 sequences, over 90% seen once. This sample was taken from a study of CD8 T cells in Susac syndrome. The V end lost 8 bases, the J end lost 12 bases, and 16 bases lay between the germline ends. CDR3 length equals 11 residues. As controls, healthy donors matched for age and sex were used. The receptor was derived from a human donor in good health. Source material: CD8+ T cells from PBMCs. The chain recombines TRBV12-3 or TRBV12-4 with TRBJ1-1, with D perhaps matching TRBD1 (6 bases). In DNA, the CDR3 is TGTGCCAGCCGGGACACCCAGATCACTTTCTTT. It is translated as CASRDTQITFF.